This T cell receptor beta chain was observed in a study of cytomegalovirus exposure and HLA in healthy donors. The V end was cut by 8 bases, the J end by 3 bases, with 10 bases between. CDR1 and CDR2 (germline): MGHDK, SYGVNS. The CDR3 runs 12 residues. This clone has more than one count but fewer than ten. Its antigen is not identified. All the people who gave samples were healthy bone marrow donors. Study outcomes and limitations: The study flagged approximately 180 TCR beta chains as cytomegalovirus-associated. In a later analysis, at a false discovery rate of 0.05, 15,000 to 20,000 TCR beta sequences matched HLA alleles. TCR sequences were mostly rare, though some public TCRs occurred in many donors.

Both 60 Vbeta primers and 13 Jbeta primers went into the PCR. This table comes from immunoSEQ multiplex PCR, and its TCRdb copy is limited to in-frame clones, with some not included. The table lists around 53,000 clones, roughly 82% of them singletons. This rearrangement joins TRBV25-1 to TRBJ1-2; no clear D. This TCR was recovered from a young man in good health and CMV-seronegative. Sequenced: PBMCs. The CDR3 sequence is CASRGPHYGYTF. CDR3 sequence (DNA): TGTGCCAGCCGGGGTCCCCACTATGGCTACACCTTC.